This passage covers 13 T cell receptor beta chains from one sample sequenced in a study of T cell repertoires in cytomegalovirus infection. TCRdb reanalysed the reads using MiXCR and keeps one entry per CDR3 protein. Of fewer than 850,000 distinct CDR3 sequences in the sample, 25% to 35% were seen once. The antigens for these receptors are not known. This material consisted of cultured CD8+ T cells from PBMCs, taken from culture after CMV antigen stimulation. The receptors derive from a human donor in good health (CMV status not recorded). Some clones in this sample may be carry-over from other donors' samples.

The rearrangement joins TRBV10-3 to TRBJ2-3; D is unresolved. The CDR3 length is 13 residues. Germline V lookup: CDR1 ENHRY, CDR2 SYGVKD. V was cut by 6 bases and J by 0 bases, with 7 bases left in between. In DNA form, the CDR3 reads TGTGCCATCAGGGGGATTAGCACAGATACGCAGTATTTT. This encodes CAIRGISTDTQYF.

The rearrangement links TRBV6-5 to TRBJ2-7; 13 nucleotides align to TRBD2. Trimming cost V 3 bases and J 5 bases; bases outside gene matches: 4. The germline V gene has CDR1 MNHEY and CDR2 SVGAGI. The CDR3 contains 15 residues. Here the CDR3 DNA reads TGTGCCAGCAGTTATTCGGGACTAGCGGGGAACGAGCAGTACTTC. Translating gives CASSYSGLAGNEQYF.

The chain joins TRBV27 to TRBJ2-5; D might be TRBD1 or TRBD2, each matching 6 bases. V lost 10 bases and J 0 bases, leaving 15 bases between the germline ends. This CDR3 comprises 14 residues. CDR1 MNHEY and CDR2 SMNVEV come from the germline V gene (reference sequence). CDR3 loop: CATSRGAYQETQYF. The CDR3 DNA reads TGTGCCACTTCGAGGGGGGCCTACCAAGAGACCCAGTACTTC.

This clonotype was seen more than once but under ten times. CDR3 in DNA: TGTGCCAGCATCTCCCCGGCAGGCTTGAACACTGAAGCTTTCTTT. It encodes CASISPAGLNTEAFF. The rearrangement joins TRBV7-6 to TRBJ1-1; D gene unclear. The CDR3 totals 15 residues. Germline V gene lookup returns CDR1 SGHVS and CDR2 FNYEAQ. V was shortened by 7 bases and J by 0 bases, with 15 bases between the two germline ends. Drawing the rest from reference TRBV7-6 and TRBJ1-1, the complete variable domain is GAGVSQSPRYKVTKRGQDVALRCDPISGHVSLYWYRQALGQGPEFLTYFNYEAQQDKSGLPNDRFSAERPEGSISTLTIQRTEQRDSAMYRCASISPAGLNTEAFFGQGTRLTVV.

The chain is built from TRBV12-3 or TRBV12-4 and TRBJ1-1; D remains ambiguous. The V gene lost 5 bases and the J gene lost 0 bases, with 10 bases spanning the gap. This CDR3 is built from 14 residues. The CDR3 nucleotides are TGTGCCAGCAGTGCCAGTATAATGAACACTGAAGCTTTCTTT. Protein sequence: CASSASIMNTEAFF.

In its sample, this clonotype was seen many times. The chain recombines TRBV7-2 with TRBJ1-1; 8 bases match TRBD1. The CDR3 contains 19 residues. The V gene's germline CDR1 is SGHTA and CDR2 FQGNSA. The junction had 21 bases not matched to a gene; V was cut back by 6 bases and J by 3 bases. In DNA form, the CDR3 reads TGTGCCAGCAGTTCGCCCGTCCGGGACAGGCCCCTTGGGGACACTGAAGCTTTCTTT. Its protein is CASSSPVRDRPLGDTEAFF.

This clonotype was detected a few times. The chain links TRBV4-1 to TRBJ1-1; D not certain. Germline loops: CDR1 MGHRA, CDR2 YSYEKL. V was shortened by 1 base and J by 8 bases, with 11 bases between the two germline ends. This CDR3 contains 13 residues. The DNA of the CDR3 is TGCGCCAGCAGCCAAGTCGAAGACCGGGAAGCTTTCTTT. Translated, it gives CASSQVEDREAFF.

This clonotype was seen only a few times. The J gene is TRBJ1-4, the V gene TRBV6-2 or TRBV6-3; the D gene is possibly TRBD1 (5 bases). The V end was cut by 0 bases, the J end by 4 bases, with 18 bases between. The CDR3 is made up of 18 amino acids. CDR1 MNHEY and CDR2 SVGEGT come from the germline V gene. This CDR3 reads CASSYSPDFGADNEKLFF. For the CDR3, the DNA is TGTGCCAGCAGTTACTCGCCTGACTTCGGGGCCGATAATGAAAAACTGTTTTTT.

The chain couples TRBV4-1 to TRBJ2-7; D gene unclear. Germline V gene lookup returns CDR1 MGHRA and CDR2 YSYEKL. The ends were cut back, 1 base at V and 5 bases at J, with 3 bases in the middle. The CDR3 runs 11 residues. The CDR3 is CASSQGHEQYF. DNA for the CDR3: TGCGCCAGCAGCCAAGGCCACGAGCAGTACTTC.

The V call is TRBV2, the J call TRBJ2-2; 8 bases fit TRBD1. Per germline, CDR1 SNHLY and CDR2 FYNNEI. The CDR3 runs 14 residues. Trimming took 4 bases from V and 7 from J; bases not matched to a gene: 5. CDR3 residues: CASSGRGQVGELFF. CDR3 nucleotides: TGTGCCAGCAGTGGCCGGGGACAGGTCGGGGAGCTGTTTTTT. Looking up the rest from reference TRBV2 and TRBJ2-2 gives the full variable domain: EPEVTQTPSHQVTQMGQEVILRCVPISNHLYFYWYRQILGQKVEFLVSFYNNEISEKSEIFDDQFSVERPDGSNFTLKIRSTKLEDSAMYFCASSGRGQVGELFFGEGSRLTVL.

Concerning this clonotype itself: A much larger clone lies a single base off, so this may be a read error. J is TRBJ2-5 and V is TRBV7-8, with D possibly called TRBD1 or TRBD2 (5 bases each). The CDR3 loop spans 15 amino acids. Per germline, CDR1 SGHVS and CDR2 FQNEAQ. The germline V and J ends were trimmed by 3 bases and 2 bases, with 13 bases remaining between them. This CDR3 reads CASSFLRGVQETQYF. The CDR3 region has the DNA TGTGCCAGCAGCTTCCTGAGGGGAGTTCAAGAGACCCAGTACTTC.

CDR3 loop: CASRIRDISREQYV. CDR3 DNA: TGTGCCAGTCGCATCCGGGACATCTCGAGGGAGCAGTACGTC. The rearrangement joins TRBV7-6 to TRBJ2-7; TRBD1 is a possible D gene (6 bases). Germline values: CDR1 SGHVS, CDR2 FNYEAQ. The ends were cut back, 9 bases at V and 7 bases at J, with 22 bases in the middle. CDR3 length equals 14 residues.

The genes are TRBV29-1 and TRBJ1-1, with TRBD1 as a possible D gene (6 bases). Between the trimmed V and J ends, which lost 2 bases and 5 bases, there was a span of 18 bases. The CDR3 covers 15 residues. CDR1 and CDR2 (germline): SQVTM, ANQGSEA. Here the CDR3 DNA reads TGCAGCGTTGAATTAGGGAGACAGGTCAGGACTGAAGCTTTCTTT. Protein product: CSVELGRQVRTEAFF. Based on the CDR3 plus reference TRBV29-1 and TRBJ1-1, the full variable domain is SAVISQKPSRDICQRGTSLTIQCQVDSQVTMMFWYRQQPGQSLTLIATANQGSEATYESGFVIDKFPISRPNLTFSTLTVSNMSPEDSSIYLCSVELGRQVRTEAFFGQGTRLTVV.